This T cell receptor (beta chain) stems from a study of T cell repertoires in cytomegalovirus infection. Study-wide context: Public TCR beta signatures were indicative of both CMV infection and a matching HLA type.

TCRdb called the reads again in MiXCR, with one record for every CDR3 protein. There are some 500,000 distinct CDR3 sequences in the sample; roughly 42% occur only once, and 48% lies in the top ten. This clonotype was counted between two and nine times. Its specificity is not known. General study results and limits: Cumulative public TCR beta family frequency identified CMV carriers with the relevant HLA. HLA-C-restricted TCR beta clonotypes specific for CMV led the ex vivo response.

This specimen was cultured PBMCs, taken from culture after CMV antigen stimulation. The TCR was taken from a human donor in good health (CMV status not recorded). Some clones in this sample may be carry-over from other donors' samples.

The CDR3 loop reads CASSFWIQGASSYEQYF. The CDR3 nucleotides are TGTGCCAGCAGCTTTTGGATACAGGGGGCGTCCTCCTACGAGCAGTACTTC. The rearrangement uses TRBV5-6 and TRBJ2-7; 9 nucleotides match TRBD1. Per the germline V gene, CDR1 is SGHDT and CDR2 is YYEEEE. V lost 2 bases to trimming and J lost 0 bases; unmatched junction nucleotides: 9. This CDR3 region has 17 residues.